These T cell receptor beta chains were read from a single sample in a study of beta chain features in type 1 diabetes. The table came from immunoSEQ multiplex PCR; TCRdb's copy has only in-frame clones and leaves some out. Counted here are hundreds of thousands of clones, over 12% occurring once; the ten biggest clones make up less than 0.04%. Sequencing used naive CD4+ T cells from blood. The receptors were gathered from a man aged 18 to 30 with type 1 diabetes. Each CDR3 is given with its conserved first and last residue. The D gene is left open where the match is weak. Size is stated for part of the rows, as once, few or many counts, or as a class when the clone is expanded.

TRBJ2-1 TRBV11-3 few TRBD1 CASRDRDNEQFF TGTGCCAGCAGGGACAGGGACAATGAGCAGTTCTTC
TRBJ1-5 TRBV28 few NA CASNRVGSGNQPQHF TGTGCCAGCAACCGGGTGGGCTCGGGCAATCAGCCCCAGCATTTT
TRBJ2-5 TRBV4-3 NA TRBD2 CASSQPPSLAGVGGTQYF TGCGCCAGCAGCCAACCACCTTCGCTAGCGGGGGTTGGAGGGACCCAGTACTTC
TRBJ2-7 TRBV5-1 few NA CASSPGTPLGEQYF TGCGCCAGCAGCCCCGGAACGCCTTTAGGCGAGCAGTACTTC
TRBJ2-3 TRBV29-1 few NA CSVERGSVDTQYF TGCAGCGTTGAAAGGGGGTCAGTGGATACGCAGTATTTT
TRBJ2-7 TRBV6-6 NA NA CASSYDRIPYEQYF TGTGCCAGCAGTTACGACAGGATACCCTACGAGCAGTACTTC
TRBJ1-3 TRBV10-3 NA TRBD1 CAISPQGQGKGNTIYF TGTGCCATCAGTCCCCAGGGACAGGGGAAGGGAAACACCATATATTTT
TRBJ2-2 TRBV27 few TRBD2 CASSFLGPRAGGYTGELFF TGTGCCAGCAGTTTCCTTGGCCCCCGAGCGGGGGGGTACACCGGGGAGCTGTTTTTT
TRBJ1-4 TRBV6-1 few NA CASKGSASEKLFF TGTGCCAGCAAAGGTTCGGCGAGTGAAAAACTGTTTTTT
TRBJ2-1 TRBV7-2 NA NA CASSLAGLGASSYNEQFF TGTGCCAGCAGCTTAGCTGGCCTGGGGGCGAGCTCCTACAATGAGCAGTTCTTC
TRBJ2-5 TRBV7-2 NA NA CASSLGAAGIRTQYF TGTGCCAGCAGCTTAGGGGCCGCGGGGATAAGGACCCAGTACTTC
TRBJ1-1 TRBV29-1 NA TRBD1 CSAQGGLEAFF TGCAGCGCGCAAGGGGGCCTTGAAGCTTTCTTT
TRBJ2-5 TRBV5-1 NA NA CASSLSRGMGQETQYF TGCGCCAGCAGCTTGAGTAGGGGAATGGGACAAGAGACCCAGTACTTC
TRBJ2-6 TRBV7-3 NA NA CASSTLGIAGANVLTF TGTGCCAGCAGCACCCTAGGGATAGCTGGGGCCAACGTCCTGACTTTC
TRBJ2-1 TRBV5-1 NA TRBD1 CASSADRGNEQFF TGCGCCAGCAGCGCGGACAGGGGCAATGAGCAGTTCTTC
TRBJ2-1 TRBV19 NA TRBD1 CASSYEGASYNEQFF TGTGCCAGTAGTTACGAGGGGGCAAGCTACAATGAGCAGTTCTTC
TRBJ1-4 TRBV30 NA NA CAWSVPGRVREKLFF TGTGCCTGGAGTGTACCGGGGAGGGTGAGGGAAAAACTGTTTTTT
TRBJ1-5 TRBV15 NA NA CATSGRAGPSNQPQHF TGTGCCACCAGCGGGCGGGCCGGCCCAAGCAATCAGCCCCAGCATTTT
TRBJ2-1 TRBV11-3 few NA CASSLTSAGSYNEQFF TGTGCCAGCAGCTTAACTTCCGCCGGCTCCTACAATGAGCAGTTCTTC
TRBJ1-2 TRBV11-3 NA NA CASSLDGGYGYTF TGTGCCAGCAGCTTAGATGGTGGCTATGGCTACACCTTC
TRBJ2-1 TRBV11-3 NA NA CASSLVGSEQFF TGTGCCAGCAGCTTAGTAGGGAGCGAGCAGTTCTTC
TRBJ2-3 TRBV4-1 few TRBD1 CASSQEDRAGTQYF TGCGCCAGCAGCCAAGAAGACAGGGCGGGTACGCAGTATTTT
TRBJ2-2 TRBV9 few TRBD1 CASSVAGQASGELFF TGTGCCAGCAGCGTAGCGGGACAGGCCTCCGGGGAGCTGTTTTTT
TRBJ2-5 TRBV19 NA NA CASSIGRQETQYF TGTGCCAGTAGTATCGGCAGACAAGAGACCCAGTACTTC
TRBJ1-5 TRBV5-4 few NA CASSLRGVNQPQHF TGTGCCAGCAGCTTACGGGGGGTCAATCAGCCCCAGCATTTT
TRBJ1-5 TRBV27 few NA CASSASGNQPQHF TGTGCCAGCAGTGCCTCTGGCAATCAGCCCCAGCATTTT